The next 18 T cell receptor beta chains were all read from a single sample in a study of cytomegalovirus exposure and HLA in healthy donors (dated by TCRdb to 2017 to 2019). Receptors were amplified or captured by the immunoSEQ multiplex PCR assay. For the multiplex PCR, a mixture combining 60 forward primers for TCR Vbeta segments and 13 reverse primers for TCR Jbeta segments was used. TCRdb took over this immuneACCESS table, retaining in-frame rearrangements with V and J assigned. Such tables are incomplete; in checked studies, under half of the missing clones stem from an unresolved V gene, and the remainder is unexplained. This sample is represented by 150,000 or so clones; around four fifths of them were singletons. Of the sample, approximately 7.2% falls within the top ten clones. Sequencing was performed on PBMCs. These TCRs come from a male donor in good health and CMV-seronegative.

V is TRBV5-4 and J is TRBJ2-1; D is perhaps TRBD2 (7 bases). The CDR3 covers 15 residues. CDR1 SGHNT and CDR2 YYREEE come from the germline V gene (reference sequence). V lost 4 bases, J lost 9 bases, and 20 bases lay in between. The CDR3 sequence: CASSPRGGGPSEQFF. For the CDR3, the DNA is TGTGCCAGCAGCCCAAGGGGGGGAGGGCCAAGTGAGCAGTTCTTC.

The genes are TRBV30 and TRBJ2-7, with 8 bases lining up with TRBD2. CDR3 size: 11 residues. Germline V gene lookup returns CDR1 GTSNPN and CDR2 SVGIG (reference sequence). J was trimmed by 2 bases and V by 8 bases; bases with no gene match: 2. The DNA for the CDR3 is TGTGCCCGGGGGGGCGCCTACGAGCAGTACTTC. Translating gives CARGGAYEQYF.

This chain joins TRBV19 and TRBJ1-5, with D perhaps matching TRBD1 (5 bases). V was pared by 8 bases and J by 1 base, with 6 bases between. The CDR3 is made up of 12 amino acids. CDR1 LNHDA and CDR2 SQIVND come from the germline V gene (reference sequence). In DNA, the CDR3 is TGTGCCAGTCGGGGGAGCAATCAGCCCCAGCATTTT. Translated, it gives CASRGSNQPQHF.

The rearrangement links TRBV4-3 to TRBJ1-4; 9 positions match TRBD1. V trimming: 6 bases; J trimming: 5 bases; junction bases outside the gene matches: 7. Per germline, CDR1 LGHNA and CDR2 YSLEER. The CDR3 is 15 amino acids. The CDR3 spells CASRRNDRGNEKLFF. CDR3 coding DNA: TGCGCCAGCAGACGGAACGACAGGGGGAATGAAAAACTGTTTTTT.

This clone has a handful of counts. The rearrangement uses TRBV2 and TRBJ2-6; no firm D call. Trimming took off 6 bases at V and 1 base at J, with 10 bases between the two ends. The germline gives CDR1 SNHLY, CDR2 FYNNEI. CDR3 length equals 15 residues. The CDR3 bases are TGTGCCAGCAGCGTCCAGAATTCTGGGGCCAACGTCCTGACTTTC. Encoded protein: CASSVQNSGANVLTF.

The J gene is TRBJ1-5, the V gene TRBV27; TRBD1 is a possible D gene (6 bases). The CDR3 extends over 15 amino acids. Deletions cut 4 bases from V and 2 bases from J, with 12 bases between. In germline, CDR1 is MNHEY, CDR2 SMNVEV (reference sequence). The CDR3 DNA reads as TGTGCCAGCAGTTCAGGGGAGATAGGCAATCAGCCCCAGCATTTT. Its translation: CASSSGEIGNQPQHF.

With respect to this clone: Compared with germline, one end of the junction differs, possibly owing to a read error. The gene calls are TRBV5-1 and TRBJ2-2; the D gene is possibly TRBD2 (6 bases). CDR3 length: 15 residues. The germline CDR1 and CDR2 sequences are SGHRS and YFSETQ. In nucleotides, the CDR3 is TGCGCCGGCAGCCTCTACCAGACTAGTGCCGGGGAGCTGTTTTTT. This translates into CAGSLYQTSAGELFF.

The chain combines TRBV5-1 with TRBJ1-2, with 7 bases matching TRBD1. With V trimmed by 4 bases and J by 7 bases, 7 bases remained unmatched. The CDR3 spans 13 residues. Germline assignment: CDR1 SGHRS and CDR2 YFSETQ. CDR3 DNA: TGCGCCAGCAGCCTGATACAGGGGAGTGGCTACACCTTC. Translation gives CASSLIQGSGYTF.

The gene calls are TRBV6-5 and TRBJ1-1, with 8 positions matching TRBD1. This CDR3 spans 15 amino acids. Germline V CDR1 and CDR2: MNHEY, SVGAGI. The junction had 7 bases not matched to a gene; V was cut back by 2 bases and J by 5 bases. CDR3 coding DNA: TGTGCCAGCAGTTACCCGGGACAGGTCGGTACTGAAGCTTTCTTT. Translating it yields CASSYPGQVGTEAFF.

The V and J genes are TRBV7-2 and TRBJ1-5; the match to TRBD1 covers 8 bases. V was pared by 4 bases and J by 8 bases, with 7 bases of the junction left unmatched. This CDR3 comprises 14 residues. Germline lookup yields CDR1 SGHTA and CDR2 FQGNSA. CDR3 sequence (DNA): TGTGCCAGCAGCTCGCAGGGGGCGCAGGAGCCCCAGCATTTT. This codes for CASSSQGAQEPQHF.

This chain joins TRBV14 and TRBJ2-1; 8 nucleotides align to TRBD1. Germline V gene sequence: CDR1 SGHDN, CDR2 FVKESK. With 1 base clipped from V and 2 bases from J, the junction kept 10 bases outside the gene matches. The CDR3 covers 18 residues. The CDR3 nucleotides read TGTGCCAGCAGCCAAGTTCGTGGTGTACAGGGGGCCTACAATGAGCAGTTCTTC. Translating it yields CASSQVRGVQGAYNEQFF.

This chain joins TRBV18 and TRBJ1-6, with TRBD1 identical over 9 bases. Germline CDR1 and CDR2: KGHSH and LQKENI. J gave up 7 bases and V 3 bases, and 4 bases lay outside the gene matches. This CDR3 has 15 amino acids. The CDR3 protein is CASSPLGQGNSPLHF. CDR3 nucleotide sequence: TGTGCCAGCTCACCCCTGGGACAGGGAAATTCACCCCTCCACTTT.

V and J are TRBV5-5 and TRBJ1-6; D is possibly TRBD1 (6 bases). V lost 3 bases to trimming and J lost 8 bases, with 9 bases between them. The CDR3 loop spans 13 amino acids. Per germline, CDR1 SGHKS and CDR2 YYEKEE (reference sequence). Written as DNA, the CDR3 is TGTGCCAGCAGCTGGGGGCGGGATTCACCCCTCCACTTT. It codes for CASSWGRDSPLHF.

The chain recombines TRBV6-5 with TRBJ2-1; possibly TRBD1 for D (6 bases). The germline CDR1 and CDR2 sequences are MNHEY and SVGAGI. This CDR3 comprises 15 residues. The V gene lost 4 bases and the J gene lost 2 bases, with 12 bases spanning the gap. The DNA for the CDR3 is TGTGCCAGCAGTTTCCGGGACATCACCTACAATGAGCAGTTCTTC. Its translation: CASSFRDITYNEQFF.

The rearrangement uses TRBV5-1 and TRBJ1-5; TRBD1 aligns across 7 bases. CDR1 SGHRS and CDR2 YFSETQ come from the germline V gene. This CDR3 contains 13 residues. With 4 bases clipped from V and 5 bases from J, the junction kept 3 bases outside the gene matches. As DNA, the CDR3 is TGCGCCAGCAGCCCCAGGGGGGATCAGCCCCAGCATTTT. Protein sequence: CASSPRGDQPQHF.

The chain joins TRBV7-8 to TRBJ2-7; a weak D match, TRBD1 (7 bases). Trimming shortened V by 4 bases and J by 3 bases, and 13 bases separated the two germline ends. The germline V gene encodes CDR1 SGHVS and CDR2 FQNEAQ. This CDR3 comprises 14 residues. CDR3 sequence: CASSSQGGYYEQYF. In nucleotides, the CDR3 is TGTGCCAGCAGCTCCCAGGGGGGTTACTACGAGCAGTACTTC.

The DNA of the CDR3 is TGCAGCGTTGGACAGGGCGGGAACACTGAAGCTTTCTTT. It translates to CSVGQGGNTEAFF. The chain has TRBV29-1 and TRBJ1-1, with TRBD1 matching over 7 bases. The germline gives CDR1 SQVTM, CDR2 ANQGSEA. The CDR3 runs to 13 residues. J gave up 1 base and V 4 bases, and 3 bases lay outside the gene matches.

The genes are TRBV15 and TRBJ2-3, with a tentative D call TRBD1 (5 bases). Germline lookup yields CDR1 LNHNV and CDR2 YYDKDF (reference sequence). V was clipped by 0 bases and J by 1 base, with 11 bases between them. This CDR3 contains 16 residues. The CDR3 bases are TGTGCCACCAGCAGAGAAGGGGTTGCGGGCACAGATACGCAGTATTTT. Residues: CATSREGVAGTDTQYF.